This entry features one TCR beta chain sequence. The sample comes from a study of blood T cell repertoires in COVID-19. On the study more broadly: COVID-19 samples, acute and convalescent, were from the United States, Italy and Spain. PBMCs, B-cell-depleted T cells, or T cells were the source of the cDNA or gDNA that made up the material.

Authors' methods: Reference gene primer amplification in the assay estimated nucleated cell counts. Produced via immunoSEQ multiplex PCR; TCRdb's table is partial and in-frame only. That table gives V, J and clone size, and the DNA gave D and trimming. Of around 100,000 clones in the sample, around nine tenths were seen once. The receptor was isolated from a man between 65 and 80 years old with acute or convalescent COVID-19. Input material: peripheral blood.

The CDR3 here is CASSKVGRRDYEQYF. Written as DNA, the CDR3 is TGTGCCAGCAGTAAGGTCGGAAGGCGGGACTACGAGCAGTACTTC. This sequence joins TRBV27 and TRBJ2-7; D perhaps matches TRBD2 (6 bases). From germline, CDR1 is MNHEY and CDR2 SMNVEV (reference sequence). The CDR3 is 15 residues long. Trimming removed 5 bases from V and 3 bases from J, with 17 bases in between.